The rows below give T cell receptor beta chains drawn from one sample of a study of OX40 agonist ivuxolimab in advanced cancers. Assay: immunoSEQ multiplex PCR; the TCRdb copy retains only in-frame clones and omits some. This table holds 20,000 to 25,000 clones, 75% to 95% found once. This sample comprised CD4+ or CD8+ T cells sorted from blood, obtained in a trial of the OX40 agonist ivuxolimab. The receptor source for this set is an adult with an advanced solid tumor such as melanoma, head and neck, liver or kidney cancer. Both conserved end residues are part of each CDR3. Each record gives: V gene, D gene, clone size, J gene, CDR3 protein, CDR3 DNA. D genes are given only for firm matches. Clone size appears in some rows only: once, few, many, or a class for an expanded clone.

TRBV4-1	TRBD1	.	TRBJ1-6	CASSQAAGGLGSPLHF	TGCGCCAGCAGCCAAGCGGCAGGGGGCCTGGGGTCACCCCTCCACTTT
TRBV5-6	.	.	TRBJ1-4	CASSFSGPSNEKLFF	TGTGCCAGCAGCTTCTCCGGGCCGTCTAATGAAAAACTGTTTTTT
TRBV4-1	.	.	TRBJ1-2	CASSRDTVTNYGYTF	TGCGCCAGCAGCCGGGACACCGTCACTAACTATGGCTACACCTTC
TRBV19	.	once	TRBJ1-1	CASSIGPWGGVTEAFF	TGTGCCAGTAGTATAGGCCCCTGGGGTGGAGTGACTGAAGCTTTCTTT
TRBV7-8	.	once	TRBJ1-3	CASSSDTDLSGNTIYF	TGTGCCAGCAGCTCCGACACCGACCTCTCTGGAAACACCATATATTTT
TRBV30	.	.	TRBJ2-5	CAWSDQQETQYF	TGTGCCTGGAGTGATCAACAGGAGACCCAGTACTTC
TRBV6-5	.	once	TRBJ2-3	CASSYSTGIADTQYF	TGTGCCAGCAGTTACTCAACCGGGATCGCAGATACGCAGTATTTT
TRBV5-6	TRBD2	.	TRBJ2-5	CASSPRSSGGPEAQYF	TGTGCCAGCAGCCCACGGTCTAGCGGGGGTCCGGAGGCCCAGTACTTC
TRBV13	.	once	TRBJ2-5	CASSRQLGVGETQYF	TGTGCCAGCAGCCGACAACTAGGAGTCGGAGAGACCCAGTACTTC
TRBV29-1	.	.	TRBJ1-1	CSVEGGPGGTEAFF	TGCAGCGTTGAAGGGGGCCCCGGGGGCACTGAAGCTTTCTTT
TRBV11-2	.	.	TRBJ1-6	CASSLEYGLSYNSPLHF	TGTGCCAGCAGCTTAGAATATGGGCTCTCATATAATTCACCCCTCCACTTT
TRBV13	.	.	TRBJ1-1	CASSSTGDHPTEAFF	TGTGCCAGCAGCTCGACAGGAGATCACCCCACTGAAGCTTTCTTT
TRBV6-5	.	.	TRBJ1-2	CASRPGLDNYGYTF	TGTGCCAGCAGGCCAGGACTAGACAACTATGGCTACACCTTC
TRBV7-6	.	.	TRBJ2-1	CASSHLGPSYNEQFF	TGTGCCAGCAGCCATCTCGGCCCTAGCTACAATGAGCAGTTCTTC
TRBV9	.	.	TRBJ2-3	CASSPRGAVTDTQYF	TGTGCCAGCAGCCCACGGGGGGCCGTCACAGATACGCAGTATTTT
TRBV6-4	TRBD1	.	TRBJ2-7	CASSPSGQGANEQYF	TGTGCCAGCAGCCCCTCCGGGCAGGGGGCCAACGAGCAGTACTTC
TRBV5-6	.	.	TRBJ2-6	CASSFPPEGPSGANVLTF	TGTGCCAGCAGCTTCCCCCCCGAGGGGCCCTCTGGGGCCAACGTCCTGACTTTC
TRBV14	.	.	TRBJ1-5	CASSQDPGGPQHF	TGTGCCAGCAGCCAAGATCCGGGTGGGCCCCAGCATTTT
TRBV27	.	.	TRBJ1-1	CASRELGRGEAFF	TGTGCCAGCAGGGAATTGGGTCGGGGTGAAGCTTTCTTT
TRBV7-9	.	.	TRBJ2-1	CASSLARGGGNEQFF	TGTGCCAGCAGCTTAGCGAGAGGTGGGGGGAATGAGCAGTTCTTC
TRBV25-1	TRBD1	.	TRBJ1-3	CASSDIHRGSTGNTIYF	TGTGCCAGCAGTGACATTCACAGGGGGAGCACTGGAAACACCATATATTTT
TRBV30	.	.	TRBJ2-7	CAWSSSIQGLHEQYF	TGTGCCTGGAGCTCCTCGATACAGGGTCTCCACGAGCAGTACTTC
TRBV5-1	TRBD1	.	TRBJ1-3	CASSLVGQGLGNTIYF	TGCGCCAGCAGCTTGGTAGGACAGGGACTGGGAAACACCATATATTTT
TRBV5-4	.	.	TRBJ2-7	CASSQDSSYEQYF	TGTGCCAGCAGCCAGGACAGCTCCTACGAGCAGTACTTC
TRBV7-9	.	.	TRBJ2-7	CASSVRQDYEQYF	TGTGCCAGCAGCGTGCGACAGGACTACGAGCAGTACTTC
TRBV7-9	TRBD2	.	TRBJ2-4	CASSYTGLAAKNIQYF	TGTGCCAGCAGCTATACGGGACTAGCGGCAAAAAACATTCAGTACTTC
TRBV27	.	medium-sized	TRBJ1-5	CASGDLGEISNQPQHF	TGTGCCAGCGGCGACTTGGGGGAGATTAGCAATCAGCCCCAGCATTTT
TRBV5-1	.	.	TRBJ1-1	CASSLEGDMNTEAFF	TGCGCCAGCAGCTTGGAAGGGGACATGAACACTGAAGCTTTCTTT
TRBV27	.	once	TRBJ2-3	CASSLGDLYTDTQYF	TGTGCCAGCAGTTTGGGGGACCTCTACACAGATACGCAGTATTTT
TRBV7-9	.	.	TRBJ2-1	CASSPRVTTGFSYNEQFF	TGTGCCAGCAGCCCCCGCGTAACAACAGGGTTCTCCTACAATGAGCAGTTCTTC
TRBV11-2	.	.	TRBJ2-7	CASSLVLSSEQYF	TGTGCCAGCAGCTTAGTCCTGTCGTCCGAGCAGTACTTC
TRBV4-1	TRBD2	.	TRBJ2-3	CASSRLAGGTDTQYF	TGCGCCAGCAGCCGACTAGCGGGGGGGACAGATACGCAGTATTTT
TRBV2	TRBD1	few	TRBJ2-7	CASGDSYEQYF	TGTGCCAGCGGGGACAGTTACGAGCAGTACTTC
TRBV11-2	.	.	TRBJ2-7	CASSFDFRGLSYEQYF	TGTGCCAGCAGCTTTGATTTCAGGGGTCTCTCCTACGAGCAGTACTTC
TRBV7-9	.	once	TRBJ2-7	CASSLGVGTYEQYF	TGTGCCAGCAGCTTAGGGGTAGGGACCTACGAGCAGTACTTC
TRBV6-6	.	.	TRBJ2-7	CASTDRGYEQYF	TGTGCCAGCACCGACCGGGGATACGAGCAGTACTTC
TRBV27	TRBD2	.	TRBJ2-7	CASSLTGGLGYEQYF	TGTGCCAGCAGTTTAACGGGGGGGTTAGGGTACGAGCAGTACTTC
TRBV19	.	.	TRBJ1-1	CASLPVGYTEAFF	TGTGCCAGTCTCCCAGTCGGGTACACTGAAGCTTTCTTT
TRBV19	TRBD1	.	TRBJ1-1	CASSWGQGATEAFF	TGTGCCAGTAGTTGGGGACAGGGAGCCACTGAAGCTTTCTTT
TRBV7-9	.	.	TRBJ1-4	CASGVRQMGNEKLFF	TGTGCCAGCGGTGTTCGTCAGATGGGTAATGAAAAACTGTTTTTT
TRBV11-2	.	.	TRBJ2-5	CASSQPGEETQYF	TGTGCCAGCAGCCAGCCAGGGGAAGAGACCCAGTACTTC
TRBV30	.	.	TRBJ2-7	CAWGAGPEDEQYF	TGTGCCTGGGGGGCAGGGCCCGAGGACGAGCAGTACTTC
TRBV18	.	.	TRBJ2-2	CASSSGDTGELFF	TGTGCCAGCTCGTCGGGGGACACCGGGGAGCTGTTTTTT
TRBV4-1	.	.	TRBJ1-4	CASSQGTGCPRLFEKLFF	TGCGCCAGCAGCCAAGGGACCGGGTGCCCCCGACTTTTTGAAAAACTGTTTTTT
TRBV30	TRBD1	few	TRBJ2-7	CAWSPTTGFEQYF	TGTGCCTGGAGTCCAACGACAGGGTTCGAGCAGTACTTC
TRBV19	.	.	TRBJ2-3	CASSMGVSTDTQYF	TGTGCCAGTAGTATGGGAGTTAGCACAGATACGCAGTATTTT
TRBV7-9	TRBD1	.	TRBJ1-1	CASSPAGRGPKNTEAFF	TGTGCCAGCAGCCCGGCTGGAAGGGGGCCGAAGAACACTGAAGCTTTCTTT
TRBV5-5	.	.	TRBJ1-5	CASSLLPVDQPQHF	TGTGCCAGCAGCTTGCTTCCGGTCGATCAGCCCCAGCATTTT
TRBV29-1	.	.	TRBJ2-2	CSVVDMGRNTGELFF	TGCAGCGTTGTGGATATGGGCAGGAACACCGGGGAGCTGTTTTTT
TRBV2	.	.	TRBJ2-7	CASTSRVLSEQYF	TGTGCCAGCACCTCACGGGTTTTGAGCGAGCAGTACTTC
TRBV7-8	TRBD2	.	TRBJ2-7	CASSFGGGAYEQYF	TGTGCCAGCAGCTTTGGCGGGGGGGCCTACGAGCAGTACTTC